The 10 T cell receptor beta chains below were found in one sample sequenced in a study of Tregs in tolerant kidney transplant recipients. Assay used: immunoSEQ multiplex PCR; TCRdb lists only in-frame clones, some missing. Among approximately 43,000 clones listed, about 90% were seen once. Specimen: Tregs from blood. Receptors originate from a human donor in good health.

The gene calls are TRBV5-1 and TRBJ1-2; no clear D. V was clipped by 0 bases and J by 0 bases, with 9 bases between them. This CDR3 has 15 residues. Germline lookup yields CDR1 SGHRS and CDR2 YFSETQ. The CDR3 DNA follows: TGCGCCAGCAGCTTGGTCCGGGGAACTAACTATGGCTACACCTTC. Encoded protein: CASSLVRGTNYGYTF.

CDR3 amino acids: CASSEIEWGYGEKLFF. The CDR3 DNA reads as TGTGCCAGCAGTGAAATAGAGTGGGGTTACGGTGAGAAACTGTTTTTT. The V call is TRBV6-1, the J call TRBJ1-4; D is undetermined. Trimming removed 2 bases at V and 11 bases at J, with 21 bases between. The CDR3 covers 16 residues. Looked up from germline, CDR1 is MNHNS and CDR2 is SASEGT.

J is TRBJ2-2 and V is TRBV5-1, with 11 bases identical to TRBD2. V gave up 0 bases and J gave up 6 bases; unmatched junction bases: 7. Per germline, CDR1 SGHRS and CDR2 YFSETQ. This CDR3 is built from 17 residues. The CDR3 coding sequence is TGCGCCAGCAGCTTGGTAACTAGCGGGAGAAGGGCCGGGGAGCTGTTTTTT. It is translated as CASSLVTSGRRAGELFF.

The chain couples TRBV7-2 to TRBJ1-5; tentatively, D is TRBD1 (5 bases). The V and J ends lost 3 bases and 9 bases respectively, with 12 bases between them. Per the germline V gene, CDR1 is SGHTA and CDR2 is FQGNSA. This CDR3 spans 13 amino acids. CDR3 nucleotide sequence: TGTGCCAGCAGCTTGAGGGGTTCGGGGCCCCAGCATTTT. It codes for CASSLRGSGPQHF. The full variable domain, with the rest looked up from reference TRBV7-2 and TRBJ1-5, is GAGVSQSPSNKVTEKGKDVELRCDPISGHTALYWYRQSLGQGLEFLIYFQGNSAPDKSGLPSDRFSAERTGGSVSTLTIQRTQQEDSAVYLCASSLRGSGPQHFGDGTRLSIL.

This clone was seen once. This chain joins TRBV5-1 and TRBJ2-4; no definite D call. V lost 4 bases to trimming and J lost 8 bases, with 10 bases between them. This CDR3 contains 12 residues. Germline-derived CDR1 and CDR2 are SGHRS and YFSETQ. CDR3 sequence: CASSAELDIQYF. CDR3 coding DNA: TGCGCCAGCAGCGCCGAATTAGACATTCAGTACTTC.

The V call is TRBV7-9, the J call TRBJ2-7; 9 bases agree with TRBD1. V gave up 8 bases and J gave up 1 base; unmatched junction bases: 6. The germline gives CDR1 SEHNR, CDR2 FQNEAQ (reference sequence). CDR3 length: 14 residues. CDR3 residues: CASEGGTGSYEQYF. The DNA for the CDR3 is TGTGCCAGCGAAGGGGGGACAGGGTCCTACGAGCAGTACTTC.

The V gene is TRBV4-2, the J gene TRBJ2-1; 8 positions match TRBD2. There are 16 residues in the CDR3. CDR1 is LGHNA, CDR2 YNFKEQ, per germline. J gave up 10 bases and V 1 base, and 12 bases lay outside the gene matches. DNA of the CDR3: TGTGCCAGCAGCCAAGTGGGCCTAGCGGGCCCCTTAGAGCAGTTCTTC. Translation gives CASSQVGLAGPLEQFF.

The chain's CDR3 is CASRGFSSPLHF. The CDR3 DNA is TGTGCCAGCAGGGGTTTTAGTTCACCCCTCCACTTT. The rearrangement joins TRBV2 to TRBJ1-6, with D hard to call. Germline CDR1 and CDR2: SNHLY and FYNNEI. The V and J ends lost 6 bases and 9 bases respectively, with 9 bases between them. There are 12 residues in the CDR3.

The CDR3, as DNA: TGTGCCAGCAGAGGCCGGGAAGGCGGCAAAAAACTGTTTTTT. Protein: CASRGREGGKKLFF. V usage is TRBV6-5 and J usage is TRBJ1-4; no clear D. Trimming removed 6 bases from V and 9 bases from J, with 17 bases in between. CDR1 MNHEY and CDR2 SVGAGI come from the germline V gene. This CDR3 has 14 residues.

This clone was recorded once. V usage is TRBV5-4 and J usage is TRBJ2-2; 12 bases line up with TRBD2. Germline assignment: CDR1 SGHNT and CDR2 YYREEE (reference sequence). J lost 5 bases, V lost 5 bases, and 4 bases had no gene match. The CDR3 is made up of 15 amino acids. The CDR3 protein is CASRTGTSGTGELFF. The CDR3 DNA follows: TGTGCCAGCAGAACCGGGACTAGCGGGACCGGGGAGCTGTTTTTT.